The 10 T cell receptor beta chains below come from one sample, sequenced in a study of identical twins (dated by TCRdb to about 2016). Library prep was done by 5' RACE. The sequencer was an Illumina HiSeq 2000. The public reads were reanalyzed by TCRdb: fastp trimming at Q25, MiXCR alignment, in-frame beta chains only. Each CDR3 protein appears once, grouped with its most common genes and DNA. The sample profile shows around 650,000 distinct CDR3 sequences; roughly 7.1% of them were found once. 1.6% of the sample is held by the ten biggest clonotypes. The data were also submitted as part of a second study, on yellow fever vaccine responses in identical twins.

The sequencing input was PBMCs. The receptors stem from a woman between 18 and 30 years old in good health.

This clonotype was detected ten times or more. CDR3 amino acids: CASSLQRGQGYNEQFF. Here the CDR3 DNA reads TGTGCCAGCAGTTTACAGAGGGGACAGGGTTACAATGAGCAGTTCTTC. This chain uses TRBV12-3 or TRBV12-4 with TRBJ2-1; 9 bases align to TRBD1. V lost 2 bases, J lost 4 bases, and 6 bases stayed unmatched. The length of the CDR3 is 16 residues.

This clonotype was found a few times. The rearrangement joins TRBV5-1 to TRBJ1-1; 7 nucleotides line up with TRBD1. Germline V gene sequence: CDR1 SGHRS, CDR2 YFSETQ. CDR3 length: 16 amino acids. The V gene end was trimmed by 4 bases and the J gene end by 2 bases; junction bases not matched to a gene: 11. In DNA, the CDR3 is TGCGCCAGCAGCCTCCGGTCGGGACAGCTTAACACTGAAGCTTTCTTT. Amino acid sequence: CASSLRSGQLNTEAFF. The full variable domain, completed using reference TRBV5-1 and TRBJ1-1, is KAGVTQTPRYLIKTRGQQVTLSCSPISGHRSVSWYQQTPGQGLQFLFEYFSETQRNKGNFPGRFSGRQFSNSRSEMNVSTLELGDSALYLCASSLRSGQLNTEAFFGQGTRLTVV.

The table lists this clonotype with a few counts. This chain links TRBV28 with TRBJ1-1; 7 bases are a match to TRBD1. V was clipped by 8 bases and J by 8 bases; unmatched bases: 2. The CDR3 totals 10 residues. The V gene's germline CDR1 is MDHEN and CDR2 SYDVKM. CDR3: CASQGVEAFF. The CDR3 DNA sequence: TGTGCCAGCCAGGGGGTAGAAGCTTTCTTT.

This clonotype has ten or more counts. The CDR3 coding sequence is TGTGCCAGCAGTTACCAGGGCGGGTACGAGCAGTACGTC. This encodes CASSYQGGYEQYV. V gene TRBV2 combines with J gene TRBJ2-7; possibly TRBD1 or TRBD2 for D (5 bases each). This CDR3 is 13 amino acids long. Trimming took off 5 bases at V and 4 bases at J, with 12 bases between the two ends. Germline V gives CDR1 SNHLY, CDR2 FYNNEI.

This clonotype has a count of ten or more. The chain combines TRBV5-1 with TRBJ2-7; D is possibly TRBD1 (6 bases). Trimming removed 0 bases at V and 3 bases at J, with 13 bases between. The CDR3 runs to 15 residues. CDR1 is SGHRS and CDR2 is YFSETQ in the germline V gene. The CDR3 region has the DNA TGCGCCAGCAGCTTGGGCACAGGGCTCTACTACGAGCAGTACTTC. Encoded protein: CASSLGTGLYYEQYF.

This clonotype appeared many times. CDR3 sequence: CASSLDNYGYTF. CDR3 nucleotides: TGTGCCAGCAGTTTAGACAACTATGGCTACACCTTC. The chain combines TRBV12-3 or TRBV12-4 with TRBJ1-2; no reliable D call. V lost 1 base and J 2 bases, leaving 2 bases between the germline ends. There are 12 residues in the CDR3.

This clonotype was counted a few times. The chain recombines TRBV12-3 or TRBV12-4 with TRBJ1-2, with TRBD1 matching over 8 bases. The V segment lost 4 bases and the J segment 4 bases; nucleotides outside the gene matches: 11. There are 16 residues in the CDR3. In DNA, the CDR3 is TGTGCCAGCAGTTCACGACTGACAGGGGTTGGCTATGGCTACACCTTC. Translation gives CASSSRLTGVGYGYTF.

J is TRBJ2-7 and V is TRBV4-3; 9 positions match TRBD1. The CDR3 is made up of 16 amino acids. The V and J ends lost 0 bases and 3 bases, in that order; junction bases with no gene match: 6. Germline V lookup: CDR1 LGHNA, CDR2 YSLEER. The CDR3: CASSQDVGQGYYEQYV. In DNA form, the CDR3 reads TGCGCCAGCAGCCAAGATGTGGGACAGGGTTACTACGAGCAGTACGTC.

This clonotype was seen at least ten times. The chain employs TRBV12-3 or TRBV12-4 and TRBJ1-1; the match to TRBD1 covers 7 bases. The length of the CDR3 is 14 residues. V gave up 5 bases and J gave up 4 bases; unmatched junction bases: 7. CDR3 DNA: TGTGCCAGCAGTCGGGGACAGTGGGCCACTGAAGCTTTCTTT. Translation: CASSRGQWATEAFF.

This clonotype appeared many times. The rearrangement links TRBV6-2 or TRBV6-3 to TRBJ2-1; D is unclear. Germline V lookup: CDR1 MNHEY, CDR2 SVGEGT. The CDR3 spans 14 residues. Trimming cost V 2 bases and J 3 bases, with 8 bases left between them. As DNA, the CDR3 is TGTGCCAGCAGTTACAGACCAGGCTACAATGAGCAGTTCTTC. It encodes CASSYRPGYNEQFF.